This T cell receptor (beta chain) was captured in a study of T cells in Graves' hyperthyroidism and ophthalmopathy. Amplified TCR beta CDR3 regions derived from RNA transcripts. First-round RT-PCR targeting the TCR CDR3 was performed with the HTBI primer set. TCRdb recomputed calls from the multiplex PCR reads with MiXCR, one row per CDR3 protein. Here the sample spans hundreds of thousands of distinct CDR3 sequences, about 14% being singletons. The CDR3 contains 12 residues. Germline values: CDR1 SGHTS, CDR2 YDEGEE. V was cut by 0 bases and J by 12 bases, with 11 bases left in between. Patients were excluded for uncontrolled infection, other autoimmune disease, pregnancy or lactation. This clonotype was counted ten times or more.

The sequencing input was blood. The clonotype comes from a man between 50 and 59 years old with Graves' ophthalmopathy. V usage is TRBV5-8 and J usage is TRBJ2-3, with D possibly matching TRBD1 (5 bases). CDR3: CASSLEGRAQYF. As DNA, the CDR3 is TGTGCCAGCAGCTTGGAGGGCAGGGCCCAGTATTTT.